The clone carrying this T cell receptor (beta chain) was seen a handful of times. Its specificity is not known. This sample was included in a study of cytomegalovirus exposure and HLA in healthy donors. Overall study context: Some 91 million unique TCRs from HLA-typed donors were held in an early release of data.

V was shortened by 3 bases and J by 2 bases, with 14 bases between the two germline ends. The germline CDR1 and CDR2 sequences are KGHSH and LQKENI. The CDR3 is 16 residues long. PCR amplification relied on 60 Vbeta primers (plus 13 Jbeta primers). Using immunoSEQ multiplex PCR, the repertoire was profiled, and TCRdb retains in-frame clones only, with some absent. The sample contains 120,000 or so clones, over 9.5% of which appear only once. The study, taken as a whole, reports: According to the study, around 160 TCR beta chains were cytomegalovirus-associated.

The sequenced sample consisted of PBMCs. V gene TRBV18 combines with J gene TRBJ2-1; D unclear. This receptor was identified in a woman younger than 30 in good health and CMV-seropositive. The CDR3 protein is CASSPDFWSPYNEQFF. CDR3 coding DNA: TGTGCCAGCTCACCTGACTTTTGGTCCCCCTACAATGAGCAGTTCTTC. The full variable domain, completed using reference TRBV18 and TRBJ2-1, is NAGVMQNPRHLVRRRGQEARLRCSPMKGHSHVYWYRQLPEEGLKFMVYLQKENIIDESGMPKERFSAEFPKEGPSILRIQQVVRGDSAAYFCASSPDFWSPYNEQFFGPGTRLTVL.